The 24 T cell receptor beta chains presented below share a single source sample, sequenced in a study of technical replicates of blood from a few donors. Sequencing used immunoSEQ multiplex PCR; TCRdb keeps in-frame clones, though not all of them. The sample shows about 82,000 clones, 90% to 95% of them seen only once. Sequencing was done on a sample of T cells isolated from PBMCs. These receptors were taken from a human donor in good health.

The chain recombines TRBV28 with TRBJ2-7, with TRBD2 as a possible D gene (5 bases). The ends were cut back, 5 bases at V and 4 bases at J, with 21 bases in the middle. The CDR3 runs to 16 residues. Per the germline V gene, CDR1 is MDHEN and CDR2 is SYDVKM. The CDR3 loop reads CASSPDLTPEAYEQYF. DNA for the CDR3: TGTGCCAGCAGTCCCGATTTGACCCCGGAGGCTTACGAGCAGTACTTC. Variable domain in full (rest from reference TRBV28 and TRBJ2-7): DVKVTQSSRYLVKRTGEKVFLECVQDMDHENMFWYRQDPGLGLRLIYFSYDVKMKEKGDIPEGYSVSREKKERFSLILESASTNQTSMYLCASSPDLTPEAYEQYFGPGTRLTVT.

The CDR3 spells CASSLGSARGGYTF. The CDR3 nucleotides are TGTGCCAGCAGTTTAGGTTCGGCCCGGGGAGGCTACACCTTC. The J gene is TRBJ1-2, the V gene TRBV28, with D uncertain. This CDR3 is built from 14 residues. Trimming removed 2 bases from V and 8 bases from J, with 15 bases in between. Germline values: CDR1 MDHEN, CDR2 SYDVKM.

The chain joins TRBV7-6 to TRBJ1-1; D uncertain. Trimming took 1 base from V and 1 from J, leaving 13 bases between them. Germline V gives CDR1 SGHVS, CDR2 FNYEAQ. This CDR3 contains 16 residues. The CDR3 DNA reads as TGTGCCAGCAGCTTAGAGGAGTTGGGTGAGAACACTGAAGCTTTCTTT. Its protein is CASSLEELGENTEAFF.

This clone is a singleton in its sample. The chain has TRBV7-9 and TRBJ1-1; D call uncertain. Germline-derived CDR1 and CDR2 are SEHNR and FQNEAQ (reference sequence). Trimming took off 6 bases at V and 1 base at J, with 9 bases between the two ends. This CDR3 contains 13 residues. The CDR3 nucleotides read TGTGCCAGCAGTGTATCAGGGAACACTGAAGCTTTCTTT. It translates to CASSVSGNTEAFF.

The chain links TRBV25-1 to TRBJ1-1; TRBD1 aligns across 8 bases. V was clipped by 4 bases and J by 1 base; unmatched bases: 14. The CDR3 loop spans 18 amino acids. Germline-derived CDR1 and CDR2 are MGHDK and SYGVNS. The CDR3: CASSGFPGTGRSNTEAFF. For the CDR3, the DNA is TGTGCCAGCAGTGGATTCCCCGGGACAGGACGCTCGAACACTGAAGCTTTCTTT.

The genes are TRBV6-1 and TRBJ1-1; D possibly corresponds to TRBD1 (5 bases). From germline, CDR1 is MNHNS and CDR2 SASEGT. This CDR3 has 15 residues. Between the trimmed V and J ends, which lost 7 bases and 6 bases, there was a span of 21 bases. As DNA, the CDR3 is TGTGCCAGCATGGCTACCCGACAAGGGGAATCTGAAGCTTTCTTT. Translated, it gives CASMATRQGESEAFF.

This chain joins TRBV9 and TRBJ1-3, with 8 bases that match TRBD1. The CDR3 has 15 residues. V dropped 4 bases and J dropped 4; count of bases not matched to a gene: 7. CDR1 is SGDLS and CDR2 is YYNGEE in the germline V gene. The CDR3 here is CASSTRQGLGNTIYF. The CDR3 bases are TGTGCCAGCAGCACACGACAGGGGCTGGGAAACACCATATATTTT.

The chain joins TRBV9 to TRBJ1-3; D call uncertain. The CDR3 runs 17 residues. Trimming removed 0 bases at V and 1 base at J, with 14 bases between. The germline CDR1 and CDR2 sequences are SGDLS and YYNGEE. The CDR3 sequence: CASSVVGGRGSGNTIYF. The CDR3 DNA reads TGTGCCAGCAGCGTAGTTGGAGGGCGTGGGTCTGGAAACACCATATATTTT.

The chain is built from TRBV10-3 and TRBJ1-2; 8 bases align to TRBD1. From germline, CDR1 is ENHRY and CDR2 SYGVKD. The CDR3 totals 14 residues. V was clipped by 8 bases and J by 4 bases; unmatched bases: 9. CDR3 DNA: TGTGCCATCTCTATCGACAGGGGCACCTATGGCTACACCTTC. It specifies CAISIDRGTYGYTF.

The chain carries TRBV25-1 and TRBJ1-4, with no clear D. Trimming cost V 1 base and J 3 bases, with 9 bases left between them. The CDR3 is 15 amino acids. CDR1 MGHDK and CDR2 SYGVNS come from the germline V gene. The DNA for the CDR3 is TGTGCCAGCAGTGAATCCTACAGATCTAATGAAAAACTGTTTTTT. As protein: CASSESYRSNEKLFF.

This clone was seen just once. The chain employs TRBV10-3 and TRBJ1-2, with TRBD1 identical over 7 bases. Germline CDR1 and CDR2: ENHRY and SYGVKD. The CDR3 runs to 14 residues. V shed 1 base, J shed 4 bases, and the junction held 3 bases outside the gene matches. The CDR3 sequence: CAISEWGQLYGYTF. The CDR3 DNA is TGTGCCATCAGTGAGTGGGGACAGCTCTATGGCTACACCTTC.

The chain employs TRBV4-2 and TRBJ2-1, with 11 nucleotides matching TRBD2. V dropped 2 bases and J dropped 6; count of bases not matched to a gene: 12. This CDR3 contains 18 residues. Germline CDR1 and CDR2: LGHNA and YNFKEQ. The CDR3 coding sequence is TGTGCCAGCAGCCAACCAGGTGGACTAGCGGGCGGACGCAATGAGCAGTTCTTC. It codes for CASSQPGGLAGGRNEQFF.

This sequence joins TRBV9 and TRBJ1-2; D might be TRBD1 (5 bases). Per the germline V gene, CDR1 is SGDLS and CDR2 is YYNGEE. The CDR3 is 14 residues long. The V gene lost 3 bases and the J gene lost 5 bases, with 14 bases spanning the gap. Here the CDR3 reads CASSGTNLGYGYTF. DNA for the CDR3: TGTGCCAGCAGCGGGACAAATCTAGGATATGGCTACACCTTC.

The CDR3 here is CASSFSGKMNTEAFF. CDR3 nucleotide sequence: TGCGCCAGCAGCTTCTCAGGCAAAATGAACACTGAAGCTTTCTTT. The chain links TRBV5-1 to TRBJ1-1; D remains ambiguous. The germline V and J ends were trimmed by 2 bases and 0 bases, with 11 bases remaining between them. The CDR3 has 15 amino acids. The V gene's germline CDR1 is SGHRS and CDR2 YFSETQ.

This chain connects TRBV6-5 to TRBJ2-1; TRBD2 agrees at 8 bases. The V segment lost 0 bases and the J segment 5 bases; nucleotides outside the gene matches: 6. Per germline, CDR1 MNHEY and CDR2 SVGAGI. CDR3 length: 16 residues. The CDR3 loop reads CASSYSILAANNEQFF. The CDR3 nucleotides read TGTGCCAGCAGTTACTCGATACTAGCGGCTAACAATGAGCAGTTCTTC.

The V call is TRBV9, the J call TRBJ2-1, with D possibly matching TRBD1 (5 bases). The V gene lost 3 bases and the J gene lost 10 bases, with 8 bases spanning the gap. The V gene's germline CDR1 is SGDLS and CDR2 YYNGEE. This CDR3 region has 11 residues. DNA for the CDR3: TGTGCCAGCAGCGGGCGACAGGAGCAGTTCTTC. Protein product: CASSGRQEQFF.

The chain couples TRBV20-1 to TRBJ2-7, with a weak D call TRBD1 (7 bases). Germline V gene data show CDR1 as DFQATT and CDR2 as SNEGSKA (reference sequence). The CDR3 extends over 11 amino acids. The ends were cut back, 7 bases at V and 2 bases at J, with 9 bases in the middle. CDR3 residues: CSGRGAYEQYF. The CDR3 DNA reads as TGCAGTGGCAGGGGGGCCTACGAGCAGTACTTC.

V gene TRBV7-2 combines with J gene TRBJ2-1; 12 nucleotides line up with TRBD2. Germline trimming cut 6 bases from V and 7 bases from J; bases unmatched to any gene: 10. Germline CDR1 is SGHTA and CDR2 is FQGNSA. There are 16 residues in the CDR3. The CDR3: CASRSQLAGGLNEQFF. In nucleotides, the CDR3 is TGTGCCAGCAGATCCCAGCTAGCGGGAGGGCTTAATGAGCAGTTCTTC.

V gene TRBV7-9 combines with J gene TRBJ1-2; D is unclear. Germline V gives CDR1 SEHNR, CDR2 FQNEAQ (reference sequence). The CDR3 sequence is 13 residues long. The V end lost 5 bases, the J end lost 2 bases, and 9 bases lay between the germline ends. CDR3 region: CASSPGNNYGYTF. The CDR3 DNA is TGTGCCAGCAGCCCAGGCAACAACTATGGCTACACCTTC.

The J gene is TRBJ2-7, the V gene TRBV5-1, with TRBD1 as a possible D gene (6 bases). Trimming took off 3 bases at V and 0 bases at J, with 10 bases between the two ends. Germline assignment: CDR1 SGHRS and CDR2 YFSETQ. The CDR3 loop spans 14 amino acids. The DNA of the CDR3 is TGCGCCAGCAGCTGGACAGCCGGCTCCTACGAGCAGTACTTC. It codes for CASSWTAGSYEQYF. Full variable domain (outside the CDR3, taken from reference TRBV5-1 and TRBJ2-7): KAGVTQTPRYLIKTRGQQVTLSCSPISGHRSVSWYQQTPGQGLQFLFEYFSETQRNKGNFPGRFSGRQFSNSRSEMNVSTLELGDSALYLCASSWTAGSYEQYFGPGTRLTVT.

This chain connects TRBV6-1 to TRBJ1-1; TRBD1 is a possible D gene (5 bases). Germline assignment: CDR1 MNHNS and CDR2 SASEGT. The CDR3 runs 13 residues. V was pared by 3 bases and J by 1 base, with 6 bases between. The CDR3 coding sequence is TGTGCCAGCAGTGACCAGGGGAACACTGAAGCTTTCTTT. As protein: CASSDQGNTEAFF.

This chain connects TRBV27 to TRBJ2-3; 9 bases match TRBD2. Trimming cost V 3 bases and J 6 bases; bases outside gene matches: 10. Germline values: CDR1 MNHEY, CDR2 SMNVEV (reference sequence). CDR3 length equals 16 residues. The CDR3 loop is CASSFKWREGGDTQYF. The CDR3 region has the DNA TGTGCCAGCAGTTTTAAATGGCGGGAGGGTGGGGATACGCAGTATTTT.

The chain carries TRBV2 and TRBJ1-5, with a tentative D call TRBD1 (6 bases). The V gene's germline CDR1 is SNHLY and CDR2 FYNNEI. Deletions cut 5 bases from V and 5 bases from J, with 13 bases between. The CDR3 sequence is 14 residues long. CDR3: CASSPGQTYQPQHF. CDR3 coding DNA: TGTGCCAGCAGTCCTGGACAGACCTATCAGCCCCAGCATTTT.

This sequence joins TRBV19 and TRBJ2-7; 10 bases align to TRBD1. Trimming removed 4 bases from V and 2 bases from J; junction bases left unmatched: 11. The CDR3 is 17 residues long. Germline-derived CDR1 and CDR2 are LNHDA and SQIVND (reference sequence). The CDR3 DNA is TGTGCCAGTAGTAAATTTGTGGGACAGGGGATAACCTACGAGCAGTACTTC. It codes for CASSKFVGQGITYEQYF. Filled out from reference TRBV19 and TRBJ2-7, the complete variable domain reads DGGITQSPKYLFRKEGQNVTLSCEQNLNHDAMYWYRQDPGQGLRLIYYSQIVNDFQKGDIAEGYSVSREKKESFPLTVTSAQKNPTAFYLCASSKFVGQGITYEQYFGPGTRLTVT.